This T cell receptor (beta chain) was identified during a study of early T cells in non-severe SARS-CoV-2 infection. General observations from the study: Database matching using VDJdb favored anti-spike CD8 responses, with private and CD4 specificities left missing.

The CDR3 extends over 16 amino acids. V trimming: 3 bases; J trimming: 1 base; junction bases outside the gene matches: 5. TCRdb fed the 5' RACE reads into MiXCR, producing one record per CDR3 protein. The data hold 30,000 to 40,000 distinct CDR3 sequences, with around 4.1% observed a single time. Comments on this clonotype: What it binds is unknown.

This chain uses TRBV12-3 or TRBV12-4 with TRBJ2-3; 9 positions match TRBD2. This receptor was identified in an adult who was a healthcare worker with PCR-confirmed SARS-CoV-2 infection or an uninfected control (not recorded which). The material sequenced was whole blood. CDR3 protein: CASSFGSGSGTDTQYF. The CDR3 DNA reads TGTGCCAGCAGTTTCGGTAGCGGGAGCGGCACAGATACGCAGTATTTT.